Described below is a single T cell receptor beta chain sequence and its context. What it recognizes is unknown. At the Johns Hopkins FTIC core, DNA taken from cultured CD4+ T cells was sequenced by way of the Oncomine TCR Beta short-read assay. TCRdb re-called the PCR reads with MiXCR, one entry per CDR3 protein. The sample comprises approximately 8,100 distinct CDR3 sequences, around 50% of which are singletons, and over 20% rests with the top ten. These data come from a study of vaccination and CD4 T cells after COVID-19. V lost 5 bases and J lost 1, with 14 bases in between. From germline, CDR1 is SGHNT and CDR2 YENEEA. The CDR3 length is 15 residues. Treatment reported: roughly 10-day PBMC culture with coronavirus spike peptide pools or control peptides (ViraFEST assay).

This chain joins TRBV11-3 and TRBJ1-1, with D unresolved. This TCR came from a human donor who had recovered from COVID-19. Sequences were obtained from CD4+ T cells from blood, cultured in vitro. CDR3 sequence: CASSASRGANTEAFF. Here the CDR3 DNA reads TGTGCCAGCAGCGCCAGTCGGGGAGCGAACACTGAAGCTTTCTTT.